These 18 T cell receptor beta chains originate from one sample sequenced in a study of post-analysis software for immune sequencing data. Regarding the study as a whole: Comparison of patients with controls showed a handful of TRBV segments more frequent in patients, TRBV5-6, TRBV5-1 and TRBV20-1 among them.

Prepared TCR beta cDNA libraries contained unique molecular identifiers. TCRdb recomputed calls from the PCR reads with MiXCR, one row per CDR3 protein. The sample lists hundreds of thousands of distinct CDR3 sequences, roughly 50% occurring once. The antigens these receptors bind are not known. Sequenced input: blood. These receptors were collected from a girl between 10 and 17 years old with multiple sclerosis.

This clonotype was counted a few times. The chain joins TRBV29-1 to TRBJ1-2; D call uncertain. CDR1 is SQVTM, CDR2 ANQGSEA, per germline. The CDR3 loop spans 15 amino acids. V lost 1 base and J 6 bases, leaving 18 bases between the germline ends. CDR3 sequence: CSVEANRGFRDGYTF. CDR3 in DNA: TGCAGCGTTGAAGCTAATCGGGGTTTTAGAGATGGCTACACCTTC.

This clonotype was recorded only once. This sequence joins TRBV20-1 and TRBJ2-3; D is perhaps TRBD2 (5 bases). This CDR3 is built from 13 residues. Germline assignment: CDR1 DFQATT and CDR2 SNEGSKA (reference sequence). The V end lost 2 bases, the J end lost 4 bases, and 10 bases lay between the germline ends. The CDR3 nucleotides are TGCAGTGCTAGACCCAGTAGCGCAGATACGCAGTATTTT. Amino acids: CSARPSSADTQYF.

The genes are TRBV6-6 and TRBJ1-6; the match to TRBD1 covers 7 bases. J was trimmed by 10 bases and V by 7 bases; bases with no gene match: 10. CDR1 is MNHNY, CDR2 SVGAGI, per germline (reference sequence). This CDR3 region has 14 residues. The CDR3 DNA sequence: TGTGCCAGCACCGACAGGGTCATAAGGTCACCCCTCCACTTT. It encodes CASTDRVIRSPLHF.

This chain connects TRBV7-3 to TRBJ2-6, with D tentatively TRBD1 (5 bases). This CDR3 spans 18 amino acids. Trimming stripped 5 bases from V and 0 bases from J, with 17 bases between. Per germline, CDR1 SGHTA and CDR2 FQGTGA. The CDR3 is CASSVSLGPLSGANVLTF. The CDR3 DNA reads TGTGCCAGCAGCGTCAGCCTGGGGCCACTCTCTGGGGCCAACGTCCTGACTTTC.

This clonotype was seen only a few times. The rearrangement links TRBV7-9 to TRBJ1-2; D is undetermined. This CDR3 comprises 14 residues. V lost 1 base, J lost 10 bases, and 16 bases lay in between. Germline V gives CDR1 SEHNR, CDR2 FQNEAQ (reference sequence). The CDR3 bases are TGTGCCAGCAGCTTAGAGGCGGCCAACAATGACTACACCTTC. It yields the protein CASSLEAANNDYTF.

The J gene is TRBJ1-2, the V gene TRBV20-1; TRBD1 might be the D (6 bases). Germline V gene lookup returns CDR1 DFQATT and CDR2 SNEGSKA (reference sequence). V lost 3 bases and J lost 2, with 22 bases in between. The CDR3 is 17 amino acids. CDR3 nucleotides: TGCAGTGCTAGCGAGTGGCAGGGGCGACTGCTAAACTATGGCTACACCTTC. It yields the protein CSASEWQGRLLNYGYTF.

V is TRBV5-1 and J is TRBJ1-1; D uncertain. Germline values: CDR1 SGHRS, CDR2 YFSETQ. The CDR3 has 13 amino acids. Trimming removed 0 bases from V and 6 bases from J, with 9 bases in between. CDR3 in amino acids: CASSLVGNPEAFF. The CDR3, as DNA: TGCGCCAGCAGCTTGGTGGGTAACCCTGAAGCTTTCTTT.

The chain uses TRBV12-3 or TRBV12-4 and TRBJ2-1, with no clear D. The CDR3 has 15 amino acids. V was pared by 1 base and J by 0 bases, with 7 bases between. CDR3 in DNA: TGTGCCAGCAGTTTAGGGGCACACTCCTACAATGAGCAGTTCTTC. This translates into CASSLGAHSYNEQFF.

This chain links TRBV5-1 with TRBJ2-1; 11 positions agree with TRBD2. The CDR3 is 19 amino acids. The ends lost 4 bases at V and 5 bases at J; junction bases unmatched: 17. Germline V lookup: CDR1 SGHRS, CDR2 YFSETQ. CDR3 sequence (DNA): TGCGCCAGCAGCCCCATCGGACTAGCGGGCAGGAGGGGGGACAATGAGCAGTTCTTC. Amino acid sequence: CASSPIGLAGRRGDNEQFF.

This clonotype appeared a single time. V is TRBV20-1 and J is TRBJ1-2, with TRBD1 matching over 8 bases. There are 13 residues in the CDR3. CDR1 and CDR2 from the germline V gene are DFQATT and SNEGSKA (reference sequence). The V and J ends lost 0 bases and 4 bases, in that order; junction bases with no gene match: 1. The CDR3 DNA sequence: TGCAGTGCTAGAGAGGACAGGGCCTATGGCTACACCTTC. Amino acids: CSAREDRAYGYTF.

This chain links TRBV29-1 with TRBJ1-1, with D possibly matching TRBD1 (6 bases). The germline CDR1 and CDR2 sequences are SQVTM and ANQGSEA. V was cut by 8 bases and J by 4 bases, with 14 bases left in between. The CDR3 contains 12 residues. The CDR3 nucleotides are TGCAGCACACCAGGGGTGCGCACTGAAGCTTTCTTT. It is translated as CSTPGVRTEAFF.

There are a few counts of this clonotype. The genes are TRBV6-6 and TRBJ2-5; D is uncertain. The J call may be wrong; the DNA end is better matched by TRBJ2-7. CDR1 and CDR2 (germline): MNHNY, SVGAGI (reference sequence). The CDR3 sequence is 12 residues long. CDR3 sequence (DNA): TGTGCCAGCAGGTCGGGTGCGTACGAGCAGTACTTC. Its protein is CASRSGAYEQYF.

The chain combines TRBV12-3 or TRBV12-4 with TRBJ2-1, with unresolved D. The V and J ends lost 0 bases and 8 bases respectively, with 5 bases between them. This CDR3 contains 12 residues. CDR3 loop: CASSLAAHEQFF. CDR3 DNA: TGTGCCAGCAGTTTAGCAGCCCATGAGCAGTTCTTC.

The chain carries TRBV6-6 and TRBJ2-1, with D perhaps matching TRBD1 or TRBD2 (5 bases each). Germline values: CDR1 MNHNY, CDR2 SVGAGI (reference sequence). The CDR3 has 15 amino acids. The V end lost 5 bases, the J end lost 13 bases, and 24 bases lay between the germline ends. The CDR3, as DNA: TGTGCCAGCAGTGCGGACGGAACCTCACAATGGGACCAGTTCTTC. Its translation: CASSADGTSQWDQFF.

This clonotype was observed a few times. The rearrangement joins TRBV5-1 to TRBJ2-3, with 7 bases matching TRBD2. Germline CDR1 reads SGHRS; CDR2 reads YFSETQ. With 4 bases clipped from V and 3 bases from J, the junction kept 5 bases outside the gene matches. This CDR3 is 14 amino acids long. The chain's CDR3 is CASSKGLRTDTQYF. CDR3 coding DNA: TGCGCCAGCAGCAAGGGACTACGTACAGATACGCAGTATTTT.

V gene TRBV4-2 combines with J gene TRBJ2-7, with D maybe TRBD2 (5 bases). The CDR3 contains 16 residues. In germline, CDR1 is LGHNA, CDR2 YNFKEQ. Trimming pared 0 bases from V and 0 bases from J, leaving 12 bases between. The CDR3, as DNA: TGTGCCAGCAGCCAAGAGCTAGCCACGAGCTCCTACGAGCAGTACTTC. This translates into CASSQELATSSYEQYF.

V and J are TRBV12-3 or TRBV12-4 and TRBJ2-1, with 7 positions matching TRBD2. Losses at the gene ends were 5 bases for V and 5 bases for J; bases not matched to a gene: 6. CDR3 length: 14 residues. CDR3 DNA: TGTGCCAGCAGTAACCGGGACTATAACAATGAGCAGTTCTTC. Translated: CASSNRDYNNEQFF.

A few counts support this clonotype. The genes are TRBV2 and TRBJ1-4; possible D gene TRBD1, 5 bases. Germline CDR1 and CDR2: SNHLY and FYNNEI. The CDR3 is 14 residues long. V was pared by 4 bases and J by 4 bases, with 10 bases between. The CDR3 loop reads CASSVGAVNEKLFF. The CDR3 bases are TGTGCCAGCAGTGTCGGGGCAGTTAATGAAAAACTGTTTTTT.